Below are 18 T cell receptor beta chains sequenced from a single sample in a study of OX40 agonist ivuxolimab in advanced cancers. Measured with immunoSEQ multiplex PCR; TCRdb has only the in-frame clones, and not every one. The table records some 95,000 clones, roughly nine tenths of them present only once. This material consisted of CD4+ or CD8+ T cells sorted from blood, taken in a trial of the OX40 agonist ivuxolimab. All receptors derive from an adult with an advanced solid tumor such as melanoma, head and neck, liver or kidney cancer.

CDR3 amino acids: CARSLAWRQGTDTQYF. CDR3 bases: TGTGCCAGAAGCTTAGCTTGGAGGCAGGGCACAGATACGCAGTATTTT. The chain is built from TRBV7-5 and TRBJ2-3; the table's D call of TRBD2 was not tested on the DNA. TRBV7-5 represents a pseudogene. The CDR3 is 16 residues long.

The chain is built from TRBV4-1 and TRBJ2-5, with 11 bases matching TRBD1. The DNA end is more similar to TRBJ2-7, so the J call may be wrong. The CDR3 spans 14 residues. The germline gives CDR1 MGHRA, CDR2 YSYEKL. In nucleotides, the CDR3 is TGCGCCAGCAGCCAGGGACAGGGGGACTACGAGCAGTACTTC. This encodes CASSQGQGDYEQYF.

The chain uses TRBV7-9 and TRBJ2-1; tentatively, D is TRBD1 (6 bases). Germline CDR1 and CDR2: SEHNR and FQNEAQ (reference sequence). V lost 5 bases to trimming and J lost 5 bases, with 7 bases between them. This CDR3 spans 12 amino acids. The CDR3 region is CASSRTDNEQFF. CDR3 in DNA: TGTGCCAGCAGCCGGACAGACAATGAGCAGTTCTTC.

This chain uses TRBV28 with TRBJ2-7, with D unresolved. This CDR3 has 13 amino acids. The germline V gene encodes CDR1 MDHEN and CDR2 SYDVKM. The V end was cut by 1 base, the J end by 1 base, with 5 bases between. DNA of the CDR3: TGTGCCAGCAGTTTATTTCCTTCCTACGAGCAGTACTTC. Protein: CASSLFPSYEQYF.

This clone was seen once. J is TRBJ2-5 and V is TRBV5-6; tentatively, D is TRBD1 (7 bases). V was shortened by 9 bases and J by 6 bases, with 27 bases between the two germline ends. This CDR3 region has 16 residues. CDR1 and CDR2 (germline): SGHDT, YYEEEE. The CDR3 DNA follows: TGTGCCACCGGCGCCTACTATGGAGGGGGCGTGAAGACCCAGTACTTC. It codes for CATGAYYGGGVKTQYF.

The chain combines TRBV5-6 with TRBJ1-2; D remains unclear. The CDR3 is 11 amino acids. The germline CDR1 and CDR2 sequences are SGHDT and YYEEEE. The V and J ends lost 3 bases and 0 bases respectively, with 0 bases between them. The CDR3: CASSSNYGYTF. In DNA form, the CDR3 reads TGTGCCAGCAGCTCTAACTATGGCTACACCTTC.

This chain connects TRBV18 to TRBJ1-2; D not resolved. CDR1 is KGHSH and CDR2 is LQKENI in the germline V gene. The CDR3 runs 12 residues. V lost 5 bases and J 7 bases, leaving 11 bases between the germline ends. The CDR3 reads CASSSPGFGYTF. The CDR3 coding sequence is TGTGCCAGCTCATCTCCGGGCTTTGGCTACACCTTC.

The chain couples TRBV5-4 to TRBJ2-3, with D perhaps TRBD1 or TRBD2 (6 bases each). This CDR3 comprises 17 residues. Germline lookup yields CDR1 SGHNT and CDR2 YYREEE (reference sequence). Trimming shortened V by 4 bases and J by 2 bases, and 20 bases separated the two germline ends. CDR3 bases: TGTGCCAGCAGCGACGGGCGACGGGGGCCTTTCACAGATACGCAGTATTTT. It specifies CASSDGRRGPFTDTQYF.

Turning to this clone: Germline is not matched at one junction end, which may reflect a read error. V usage is TRBV7-7 and J usage is TRBJ2-6; D uncertain. Per germline, CDR1 SSHAT and CDR2 FNYEAQ (reference sequence). The CDR3 has 16 amino acids. DNA for the CDR3: TGTGCTAGCAGCTTAGAACTACCCTCTGGGGCCAACGTCCTGACTTTC. Its protein product is CASSLELPSGANVLTF.

This clone was seen more than once but under ten times. The rearrangement uses TRBV14 and TRBJ2-1; D remains unclear. The V end lost 4 bases, the J end lost 4 bases, and 14 bases lay between the germline ends. Germline assignment: CDR1 SGHDN and CDR2 FVKESK. The CDR3 contains 15 residues. The CDR3 region is CASSRNGPFYNEQFF. The CDR3, as DNA: TGTGCCAGCAGCCGCAACGGGCCGTTTTACAATGAGCAGTTCTTC. The whole variable domain, remainder taken from reference TRBV14 and TRBJ2-1, is EAGVTQFPSHSVIEKGQTVTLRCDPISGHDNLYWYRRVMGKEIKFLLHFVKESKQDESGMPNNRFLAERTGGTYSTLKVQPAELEDSGVYFCASSRNGPFYNEQFFGPGTRLTVL.

This clone has only a few counts. The rearrangement uses TRBV18 and TRBJ1-5; D might be TRBD1 (6 bases). The CDR3 runs to 15 residues. Germline assignment: CDR1 KGHSH and CDR2 LQKENI. The ends were cut back, 4 bases at V and 3 bases at J, with 13 bases in the middle. Here the CDR3 reads CASSLLGGANQPQHF. CDR3 in DNA: TGTGCCAGCTCACTCTTAGGGGGGGCCAATCAGCCCCAGCATTTT.

The rearrangement links TRBV7-9 to TRBJ2-5; TRBD1 is a possible D gene (6 bases). Deletions cut 8 bases from V and 1 base from J, with 14 bases between. Germline V gene sequence: CDR1 SEHNR, CDR2 FQNEAQ (reference sequence). The CDR3 contains 14 residues. The CDR3 reads CASSGAGVQETQYF. The CDR3 nucleotides are TGTGCCAGCTCTGGGGCAGGGGTCCAAGAGACCCAGTACTTC.

The chain recombines TRBV7-2 with TRBJ2-3; D unclear. Germline assignment: CDR1 SGHTA and CDR2 FQGNSA. This CDR3 is built from 13 residues. Trimming removed 3 bases from V and 4 bases from J, with 8 bases in between. CDR3 coding DNA: TGTGCCAGCAGCTTGGCCGAGGCAGATACGCAGTATTTT. It translates to CASSLAEADTQYF.

The chain has TRBV23-1 and TRBJ1-5; D is ambiguous. TRBV23-1 is an ORF, with its function uncertain. The CDR3 loop spans 15 amino acids. Trimming shortened V by 6 bases and J by 2 bases, and 14 bases separated the two germline ends. The CDR3 coding sequence is TGCGCCAGCAGCATTCGGACCGACGGCAATCAGCCCCAGCATTTT. This gives the protein CASSIRTDGNQPQHF.

The V call is TRBV7-8, the J call TRBJ1-1, with D perhaps TRBD1 (5 bases). Germline V lookup: CDR1 SGHVS, CDR2 FQNEAQ. The CDR3 length is 14 residues. Between the trimmed V and J ends, which lost 1 base and 5 bases, there was a span of 11 bases. The CDR3 spells CASSLGRGETEAFF. The CDR3, as DNA: TGTGCCAGCAGCTTAGGACGGGGCGAGACTGAAGCTTTCTTT. Filled out from reference TRBV7-8 and TRBJ1-1, the complete variable domain reads GAGVSQSPRYKVAKRGQDVALRCDPISGHVSLFWYQQALGQGPEFLTYFQNEAQLDKSGLPSDRFFAERPEGSVSTLKIQRTQQEDSAVYLCASSLGRGETEAFFGQGTRLTVV.

The chain joins TRBV5-6 to TRBJ1-3; maybe TRBD1 (6 bases). The germline gives CDR1 SGHDT, CDR2 YYEEEE. The CDR3 sequence is 15 residues long. V lost 0 bases and J 7 bases, leaving 14 bases between the germline ends. The CDR3 DNA reads as TGTGCCAGCAGCTTGGGTGGGGGCGACGGGAACACCATATATTTT. It translates to CASSLGGGDGNTIYF.

Notes on this clone: The junction differs from germline at one of its ends, possibly a read error. This chain links TRBV5-1 with TRBJ2-7, with D possibly being TRBD1 (6 bases). The CDR3 totals 13 residues. In germline, CDR1 is SGHRS, CDR2 YFSETQ. The CDR3 DNA reads as TGTGCCAGCAGCTTGGGACACGGCAGCGAGCAGTACTTC. It yields the protein CASSLGHGSEQYF.

The chain couples TRBV11-2 to TRBJ2-1; D may be TRBD2 (7 bases). The CDR3 has 15 residues. Trimming stripped 3 bases from V and 2 bases from J, with 11 bases between. CDR1 and CDR2 (germline): SGHAT, FQNNGV. CDR3 amino acids: CASSLGGQAYNEQFF. The CDR3 region has the DNA TGTGCCAGCAGCTTGGGGGGGCAAGCCTACAATGAGCAGTTCTTC.